This T cell receptor beta chain was sequenced during a study of CD8+ T cells in alopecia areata. Treatment defined: oral pan-JAK inhibitor, 5-10 mg twice daily. This clone is a singleton in its sample. V dropped 4 bases and J dropped 7; count of bases not matched to a gene: 12. The CDR3 extends over 15 amino acids. Germline CDR1 and CDR2: SGHRS and YFSETQ. Following RNA extraction, reverse transcription yielded cDNA that acted as the sequencing template. Some clones are missing from TCRdb's copy, which holds only in-frame ones; the method was immunoSEQ multiplex PCR. The profile covers some 200,000 clones, with more than 45% appearing a single time and 5.5% to 6% taken by the ten largest.

This sequence joins TRBV5-1 and TRBJ1-1; 8 bases map to TRBD1. This clonotype was obtained from a human donor with alopecia areata. The sample here was CD4+ T cells sorted from blood, taken at week 24, from a patient treated with tofacitinib. Written as DNA, the CDR3 is TGCGCCAGCAGCCATCCCGTCGGGACAGGTGGTGAAGCTTTCTTT. Protein product: CASSHPVGTGGEAFF. Full variable domain (remainder filled in from reference TRBV5-1 and TRBJ1-1): KAGVTQTPRYLIKTRGQQVTLSCSPISGHRSVSWYQQTPGQGLQFLFEYFSETQRNKGNFPGRFSGRQFSNSRSEMNVSTLELGDSALYLCASSHPVGTGGEAFFGQGTRLTVV.